The 24 T cell receptor beta chains listed next were all sequenced from one sample in a study of OX40 agonist ivuxolimab in advanced cancers. TCRdb's table, derived via immunoSEQ multiplex PCR, lists solely in-frame clones and lacks some. This sample carries some 58,000 clones, approximately 88% of them seen once, and the ten largest clones take approximately 0.8%. This material consisted of CD4+ or CD8+ T cells sorted from blood, taken in a trial of the OX40 agonist ivuxolimab. The receptors come from an adult with an advanced solid tumor such as melanoma, head and neck, liver or kidney cancer.

The chain carries TRBV30 and TRBJ2-7; the D is unclear. The CDR3 runs 14 residues. Germline loops: CDR1 GTSNPN, CDR2 SVGIG (reference sequence). Trimming took off 0 bases at V and 2 bases at J, with 11 bases between the two ends. The CDR3 protein is CAWSVGQATYEQYF. CDR3 nucleotides: TGTGCCTGGAGTGTAGGGCAGGCGACCTACGAGCAGTACTTC.

This rearrangement joins TRBV4-1 to TRBJ1-1; D is unclear. The V gene lost 2 bases and the J gene lost 0 bases, with 7 bases spanning the gap. Germline V CDR1 and CDR2: MGHRA, YSYEKL. The CDR3 runs 14 residues. The CDR3 spells CASSQSSMNTEAFF. The CDR3 coding sequence is TGCGCCAGCAGCCAAAGTTCCATGAACACTGAAGCTTTCTTT.

The gene calls are TRBV9 and TRBJ2-3; TRBD2 agrees at 9 bases. This CDR3 has 17 residues. V dropped 0 bases and J dropped 2; count of bases not matched to a gene: 7. The germline CDR1 and CDR2 sequences are SGDLS and YYNGEE. The CDR3 nucleotides read TGTGCCAGCAGCGTAGAGGGGACTAGCTTATCCACAGATACGCAGTATTTT. Translated: CASSVEGTSLSTDTQYF.

The gene calls are TRBV29-1 and TRBJ1-3, with 8 positions matching TRBD1. Germline trimming cut 5 bases from V and 2 bases from J; bases unmatched to any gene: 8. The germline gives CDR1 SQVTM, CDR2 ANQGSEA. This CDR3 region has 15 residues. CDR3 amino acids: CSVTYGTGAGNTIYF. CDR3 DNA sequence: TGCAGCGTTACTTATGGGACAGGAGCTGGAAACACCATATATTTT.

The rearrangement links TRBV4-1 to TRBJ1-3; TRBD1 matches at 8 bases. Trimming took 5 bases from V and 0 from J; bases not matched to a gene: 6. Germline-derived CDR1 and CDR2 are MGHRA and YSYEKL. The CDR3 sequence is 16 residues long. CDR3 residues: CASSERTGRSGNTIYF. CDR3 bases: TGCGCCAGCAGCGAGCGGACAGGGCGCTCTGGAAACACCATATATTTT.

This clone was counted a few times. The chain joins TRBV30 to TRBJ1-2; 7 bases fit TRBD1. CDR3 size: 15 residues. Germline V lookup: CDR1 GTSNPN, CDR2 SVGIG (reference sequence). V was clipped by 7 bases and J by 6 bases; unmatched bases: 17. The DNA for the CDR3 is TGTGCCTACAACCGGGACAGAGCTCAAAGAAATGGCTACACCTTC. Translation gives CAYNRDRAQRNGYTF.

The chain uses TRBV5-1 and TRBJ2-3, with 12 positions matching TRBD2. Germline CDR1 is SGHRS and CDR2 is YFSETQ. The V segment lost 6 bases and the J segment 5 bases; nucleotides outside the gene matches: 7. CDR3 length equals 15 residues. CDR3 DNA sequence: TGCGCCAGCACCCGACTAGCGGGAGTTGTAGATACGCAGTATTTT. Translated: CASTRLAGVVDTQYF.

This clone has only one observation. The J gene is TRBJ2-7, the V gene TRBV18; D is undetermined. The CDR3 is 14 amino acids. Germline lookup yields CDR1 KGHSH and CDR2 LQKENI. Trimming left V 4 bases short and J 2 bases short, with 12 bases between. The CDR3 sequence: CASSLDSGTYEQYF. CDR3 sequence (DNA): TGTGCCAGCTCACTCGACTCCGGAACCTACGAGCAGTACTTC.

J is TRBJ2-7 and V is TRBV18; D is uncertain. The CDR3 has 13 residues. Trimming pared 4 bases from V and 5 bases from J, leaving 12 bases between. Germline assignment: CDR1 KGHSH and CDR2 LQKENI. The DNA for the CDR3 is TGTGCCAGCTCACTCCTCACAGAGAACGAGCAGTACTTC. Residues: CASSLLTENEQYF.

CDR3 sequence (DNA): TGTGCCAGCAGCCACCCCAGAGGGGCAGATACGCAGTATTTT. It encodes CASSHPRGADTQYF. The chain has TRBV7-2 and TRBJ2-3; D might be TRBD1 or TRBD2, each matching 5 bases. Trimming left V 5 bases short and J 4 bases short, with 13 bases between. The CDR3 length is 14 residues. Germline V lookup: CDR1 SGHTA, CDR2 FQGNSA.

In this sample, this clone turned up once. V and J are TRBV9 and TRBJ2-1; TRBD1 is a possible D gene (6 bases). CDR3 length equals 14 residues. Germline V lookup: CDR1 SGDLS, CDR2 YYNGEE. V lost 0 bases, J lost 3 bases, and 7 bases lay in between. CDR3 sequence: CASSVGGLYNEQFF. CDR3 DNA sequence: TGTGCCAGCAGCGTAGGGGGGCTCTACAATGAGCAGTTCTTC.

This clone has only one observation. The chain employs TRBV2 and TRBJ1-1, with 7 bases lining up with TRBD1. This CDR3 region has 15 residues. V lost 6 bases to trimming and J lost 2 bases; unmatched junction nucleotides: 9. The germline gives CDR1 SNHLY, CDR2 FYNNEI. For the CDR3, the DNA is TGTGCCAGCAGGCCGGGACAGAGAATAAACACTGAAGCTTTCTTT. The encoded protein is CASRPGQRINTEAFF.

In its sample, this clone was seen a few times. The genes are TRBV7-8 and TRBJ2-5, with a possible D match to TRBD2 (7 bases). The V end lost 5 bases, the J end lost 5 bases, and 24 bases lay between the germline ends. Germline CDR1 is SGHVS and CDR2 is FQNEAQ. The CDR3 totals 17 residues. The CDR3 protein is CASSPDLWGRGRETQYF. DNA of the CDR3: TGTGCCAGCAGCCCCGATTTATGGGGGCGGGGGAGGGAGACCCAGTACTTC.

A remark on this clone: At one boundary the junction diverges from the germline segment, which might be a read error. This chain joins TRBV4-1 and TRBJ1-5; unclear D gene. The germline V gene has CDR1 MGHRA and CDR2 YSYEKL. The CDR3 totals 16 residues. The CDR3 protein is CASSQESRGSNQPQHF. The CDR3 DNA follows: TGCGCCAGCAGTCAAGAGTCCCGGGGAAGCAATCAGCCCCAGCATTTT.

The chain joins TRBV27 to TRBJ2-3; D is unclear. The germline V and J ends were trimmed by 2 bases and 5 bases, with 8 bases remaining between them. Germline CDR1 MNHEY, CDR2 SMNVEV (reference sequence). The CDR3 is 13 residues long. CDR3: CASSLTEIDTQYF. CDR3 nucleotide sequence: TGTGCCAGCAGTTTAACCGAGATAGATACGCAGTATTTT.

The gene calls are TRBV19 and TRBJ2-5; the match to TRBD2 covers 7 bases. The CDR3 is 13 amino acids. Germline V gene data show CDR1 as LNHDA and CDR2 as SQIVND (reference sequence). Unmatched junction bases numbered 3, after V lost 7 bases and J lost 1 base. CDR3 amino acids: CASMGGIQETQYF. The DNA for the CDR3 is TGTGCCAGTATGGGGGGGATCCAAGAGACCCAGTACTTC. Combining the CDR3 with reference TRBV19 and TRBJ2-5 gives the whole variable domain DGGITQSPKYLFRKEGQNVTLSCEQNLNHDAMYWYRQDPGQGLRLIYYSQIVNDFQKGDIAEGYSVSREKKESFPLTVTSAQKNPTAFYLCASMGGIQETQYFGPGTRLLVL.

CDR3 DNA sequence: TGTGCCAGCACCGCGGTGGGGGGCGATGGCTATGGCTACACCTTC. Encoded protein: CASTAVGGDGYGYTF. V gene TRBV27 combines with J gene TRBJ1-2; tentatively, D is TRBD1 (6 bases). CDR1 is MNHEY and CDR2 is SMNVEV in the germline V gene (reference sequence). This CDR3 contains 15 residues. Trimming left V 7 bases short and J 4 bases short, with 19 bases between.

The V gene is TRBV2, the J gene TRBJ2-7; no reliable D call. The germline V gene encodes CDR1 SNHLY and CDR2 FYNNEI. Trimming left V 6 bases short and J 0 bases short, with 6 bases between. The CDR3 runs 12 residues. The CDR3 reads CASSKSSYEQYF. The CDR3 DNA reads TGTGCCAGCAGCAAGAGCTCCTACGAGCAGTACTTC.

The V and J genes are TRBV12-5 and TRBJ2-7; D not certain. V was trimmed by 3 bases and J by 4 bases, leaving 4 bases between them. The germline CDR1 and CDR2 sequences are LGHNT and FRNRAP. The CDR3 is 11 amino acids. The CDR3 protein is CASGFEYEQYF. The CDR3 nucleotides read TGTGCTAGTGGTTTTGAATACGAGCAGTACTTC.

V and J are TRBV12-5 and TRBJ2-2; TRBD2 aligns across 13 bases. V gave up 0 bases and J gave up 1 base; unmatched junction bases: 5. Germline CDR1 reads LGHNT; CDR2 reads FRNRAP. This CDR3 is 19 amino acids long. CDR3 sequence: CASGLVLAGGTRNTGELFF. In nucleotides, the CDR3 is TGTGCTAGTGGTTTGGTACTAGCGGGGGGGACAAGGAACACCGGGGAGCTGTTTTTT.

J is TRBJ1-2 and V is TRBV23-1; tentatively, D is TRBD1 (5 bases). TRBV23-1 belongs to the ORF category, with a function that is uncertain. The V gene lost 4 bases and the J gene lost 4 bases, with 19 bases spanning the gap. The CDR3 extends over 16 amino acids. The CDR3 is CASSPFNPGVPYGYTF. In DNA, the CDR3 is TGCGCCAGCAGTCCTTTCAACCCGGGGGTCCCCTATGGCTACACCTTC.

The J gene is TRBJ2-6, the V gene TRBV27; D not certain. The CDR3 totals 14 residues. Between the trimmed V and J ends, which lost 7 bases and 2 bases, there was a span of 9 bases. Germline lookup yields CDR1 MNHEY and CDR2 SMNVEV (reference sequence). The CDR3 protein is CASNPGAGANVLTF. The DNA of the CDR3 is TGTGCCAGCAACCCTGGTGCTGGGGCCAACGTCCTGACTTTC.

The V and J genes are TRBV5-6 and TRBJ1-4; no clear D. The CDR3 runs 14 residues. The germline V and J ends were trimmed by 4 bases and 0 bases, with 7 bases remaining between them. Germline V lookup: CDR1 SGHDT, CDR2 YYEEEE. CDR3 nucleotides: TGTGCCAGCAGCCCTAGTGCAACTAATGAAAAACTGTTTTTT. Translation: CASSPSATNEKLFF.

This chain links TRBV5-1 with TRBJ2-7, with a possible D match to TRBD1 (5 bases). CDR1 is SGHRS and CDR2 is YFSETQ in the germline V gene. There are 17 residues in the CDR3. The V end was cut by 0 bases, the J end by 2 bases, with 18 bases between. CDR3 protein: CASSLAVAGFDPYEQYF. In DNA, the CDR3 is TGCGCCAGCAGCTTGGCCGTGGCAGGGTTTGATCCCTACGAGCAGTACTTC.